One and the same sample provided the 6 T cell receptor beta chains below, sequenced in a study of blood T cells in healthy people across ages. Alongside a J-beta primer mix, a sample-barcoded 5' primer served in a second PCR lasting 7 to 11 cycles. Each CDR3 protein is one row after TCRdb ran MiXCR on the 5' RACE reads. The sample has some 1,800,000 distinct CDR3 sequences; roughly two fifths are singletons. Sample: blood. These receptors all stem from a human donor in good health.

This clonotype was counted only a few times. This sequence joins TRBV5-1 and TRBJ2-1; D is perhaps TRBD1 (5 bases). Trimming pared 0 bases from V and 3 bases from J, leaving 13 bases between. Germline CDR1 is SGHRS and CDR2 is YFSETQ. The CDR3 loop spans 16 amino acids. CDR3 in amino acids: CASSLGVLGLYNEQFF. CDR3 DNA sequence: TGCGCCAGCAGCTTGGGGGTATTGGGGCTCTACAATGAGCAGTTCTTC.

This clonotype was seen once. An end of the junction does not agree with germline; a read error may underlie this. The chain joins TRBV4-2 to TRBJ1-4; tentatively, D is TRBD1 (5 bases). The CDR3 totals 17 residues. Germline V CDR1 and CDR2: LGHNA, YNFKEQ. CDR3 bases: TGTGCCAGCAGCCACGTTCAGGGAGTTGCAACTAATGAAAAACCGTTTTTT. It is translated as CASSHVQGVATNEKPFF.

The chain is built from TRBV7-2 and TRBJ1-1; D call uncertain. The germline V and J ends were trimmed by 11 bases and 1 base, with 17 bases remaining between them. CDR1 and CDR2 (germline): SGHTA, FQGNSA. The CDR3 extends over 14 amino acids. The CDR3 DNA reads as TGTGCCGGAAGATTGGTGGTGAGGAACACTGAAGCTTTCTTT. Translated, it gives CAGRLVVRNTEAFF.

The genes are TRBV6-4 and TRBJ2-1, with unresolved D. Trimming took 3 bases from V and 7 from J, leaving 7 bases between them. CDR1 and CDR2 (germline): MRHNA, SNTAGT. The CDR3 covers 12 residues. CDR3 in amino acids: CASSELGNEQFF. The CDR3 bases are TGTGCCAGCAGTGAGTTGGGGAATGAGCAGTTCTTC.

The rearrangement links TRBV7-8 to TRBJ1-5; D perhaps matches TRBD1 (6 bases). There are 16 residues in the CDR3. Between the trimmed V and J ends, which lost 5 bases and 7 bases, there was a span of 21 bases. Germline lookup yields CDR1 SGHVS and CDR2 FQNEAQ. The DNA for the CDR3 is TGTGCCAGCAGCCAAGCGGGCACAGGGAGCGGCCAGCCCCAGCATTTT. It translates to CASSQAGTGSGQPQHF.

A single count supports this clonotype. The chain is built from TRBV7-2 and TRBJ2-1; D gene uncertain. Trimming cost V 5 bases and J 0 bases, with 11 bases left between them. There are 15 residues in the CDR3. Looked up from germline, CDR1 is SGHTA and CDR2 is FQGNSA. The CDR3 reads CASSRLWSSYNEQFF. DNA for the CDR3: TGTGCCAGCAGCCGGTTATGGAGCTCCTACAATGAGCAGTTCTTC.